The clone carrying this TCR beta chain has only a few counts. Antigen specificity is unknown. Trimming cost V 8 bases and J 4 bases; bases outside gene matches: 12. CDR3 size: 17 residues. The data belong to a study of spatial heterogeneity in lung cancer. Across the study: Counts of TCR transcripts in tumor regions tracked strongly with a T cell module score that came from matched bulk RNA-seq. There were, on average, more than 8.5 raw-read appearances for each unique TCR and UMI combination. The study, taken as a whole, reports: Mutation counts in tumors were tracked by counts of expanded intratumoral alpha and beta TCRs.

The time point denotes: sample taken at primary tumor resection. The donors were more than 70 patients with non-small cell lung cancer that was early-stage and untreated. The sequenced material consisted of unsorted whole RNA from tumor, nontumor lung or frozen PBMC. Each CDR3 protein is one row after TCRdb ran MiXCR on the 5' RACE reads. The sample lists fewer than 30,000 distinct CDR3 sequences, roughly 6.9% occurring once. The clonotype was recovered from a male donor with early-stage non-small cell lung cancer. The sequences come from lung tumor tissue, collected at surgery. V gene TRBV12-3 or TRBV12-4 combines with J gene TRBJ2-1; TRBD2 matches 12 bases. The DNA of the CDR3 is TGTGCCAGCGCACGACTAGCGGGGGCCACGGAGTACAATGAGCAGTTCTTC. It encodes CASARLAGATEYNEQFF.